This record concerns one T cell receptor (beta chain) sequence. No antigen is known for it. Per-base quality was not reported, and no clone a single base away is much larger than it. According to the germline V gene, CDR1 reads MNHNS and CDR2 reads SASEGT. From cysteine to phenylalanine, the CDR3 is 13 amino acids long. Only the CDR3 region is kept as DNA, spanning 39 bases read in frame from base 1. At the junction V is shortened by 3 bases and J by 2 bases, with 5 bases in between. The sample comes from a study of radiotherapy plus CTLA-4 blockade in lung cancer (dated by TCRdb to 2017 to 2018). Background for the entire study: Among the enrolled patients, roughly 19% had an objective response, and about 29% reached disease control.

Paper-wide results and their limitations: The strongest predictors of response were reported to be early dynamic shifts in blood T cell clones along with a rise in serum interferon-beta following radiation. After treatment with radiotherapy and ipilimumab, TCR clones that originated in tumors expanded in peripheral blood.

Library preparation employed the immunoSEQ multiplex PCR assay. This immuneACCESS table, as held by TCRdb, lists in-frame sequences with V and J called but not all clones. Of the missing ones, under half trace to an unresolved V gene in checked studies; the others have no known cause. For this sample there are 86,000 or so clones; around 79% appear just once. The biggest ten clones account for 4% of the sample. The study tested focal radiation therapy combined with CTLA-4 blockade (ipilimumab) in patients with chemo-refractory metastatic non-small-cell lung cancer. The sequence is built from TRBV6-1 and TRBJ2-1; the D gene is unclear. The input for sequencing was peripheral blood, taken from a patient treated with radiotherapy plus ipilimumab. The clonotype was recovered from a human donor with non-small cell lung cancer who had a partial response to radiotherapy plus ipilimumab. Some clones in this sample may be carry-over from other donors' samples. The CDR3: CASSDGPYNEQFF. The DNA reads TGTGCCAGCAGTGATGGGCCCTACAATGAGCAGTTCTTC.